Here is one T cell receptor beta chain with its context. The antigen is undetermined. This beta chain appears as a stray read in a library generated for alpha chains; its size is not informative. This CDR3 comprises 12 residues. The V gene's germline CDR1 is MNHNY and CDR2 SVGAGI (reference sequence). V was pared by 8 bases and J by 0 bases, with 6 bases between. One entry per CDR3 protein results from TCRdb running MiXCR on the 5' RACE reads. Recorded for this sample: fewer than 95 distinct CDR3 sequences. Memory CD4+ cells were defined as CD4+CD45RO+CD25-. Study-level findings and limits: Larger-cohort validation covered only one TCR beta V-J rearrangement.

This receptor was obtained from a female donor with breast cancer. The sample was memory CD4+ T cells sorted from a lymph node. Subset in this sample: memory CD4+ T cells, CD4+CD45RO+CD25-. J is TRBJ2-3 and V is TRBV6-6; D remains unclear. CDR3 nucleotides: TGTGCCAGCGGCAAGAGCACAGATACGCAGTATTTT. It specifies CASGKSTDTQYF.